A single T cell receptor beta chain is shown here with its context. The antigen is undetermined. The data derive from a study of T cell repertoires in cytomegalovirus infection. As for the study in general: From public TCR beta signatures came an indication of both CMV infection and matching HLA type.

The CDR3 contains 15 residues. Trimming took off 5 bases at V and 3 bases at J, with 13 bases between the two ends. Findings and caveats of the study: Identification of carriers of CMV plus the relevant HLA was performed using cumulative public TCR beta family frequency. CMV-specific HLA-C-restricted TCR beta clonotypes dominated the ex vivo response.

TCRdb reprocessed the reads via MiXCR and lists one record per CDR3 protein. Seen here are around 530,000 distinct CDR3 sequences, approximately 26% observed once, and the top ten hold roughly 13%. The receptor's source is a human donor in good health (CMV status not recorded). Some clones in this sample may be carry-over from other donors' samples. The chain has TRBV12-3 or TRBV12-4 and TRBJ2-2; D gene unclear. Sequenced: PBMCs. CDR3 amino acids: CASSTSTGYTGELFF. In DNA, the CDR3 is TGTGCCAGCAGTACCTCGACTGGATACACCGGGGAGCTGTTTTTT.